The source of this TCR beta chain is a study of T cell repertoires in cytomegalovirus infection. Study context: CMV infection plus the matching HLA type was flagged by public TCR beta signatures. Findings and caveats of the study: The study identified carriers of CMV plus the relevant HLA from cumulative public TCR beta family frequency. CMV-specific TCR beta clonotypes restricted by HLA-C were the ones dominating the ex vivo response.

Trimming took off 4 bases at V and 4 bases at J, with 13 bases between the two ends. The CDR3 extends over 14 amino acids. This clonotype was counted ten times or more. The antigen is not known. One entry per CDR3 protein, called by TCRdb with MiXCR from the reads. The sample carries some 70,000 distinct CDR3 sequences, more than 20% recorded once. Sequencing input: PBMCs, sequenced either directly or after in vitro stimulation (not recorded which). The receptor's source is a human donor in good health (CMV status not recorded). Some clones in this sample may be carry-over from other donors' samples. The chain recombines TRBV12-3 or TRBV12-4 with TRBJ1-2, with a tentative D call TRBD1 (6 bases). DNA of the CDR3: TGTGCCAGCAGTTCAGGGGTGGGGTCCTATGGCTACACCTTC. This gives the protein CASSSGVGSYGYTF.